The sample holds many counts of the clone carrying this TCR beta chain. Its antigen is not identified. Germline CDR1 KGHDR, CDR2 SFDVKD. V trimming: 6 bases; J trimming: 9 bases; junction bases outside the gene matches: 9. The CDR3 covers 15 residues. The sample belongs to a study of CD8 T cells in ankylosing spondylitis. TCRdb reprocessed the 5' RACE reads via MiXCR and lists one record per CDR3 protein. In the table there are about 540,000 distinct CDR3 sequences, about an eighth of which are singletons. Study-wide findings and caveats: Within matched ankylosing spondylitis synovial fluid, disease-linked clones were reportedly significantly enriched. It appeared that ankylosing spondylitis blood was characterized by a TCR beta motif of fewer than ten highly homologous variants.

Specimen: blood, either unsorted or a sorted T cell fraction (not recorded which). V is TRBV24-1 and J is TRBJ2-1; 11 bases are a match to TRBD2. This clonotype was obtained from a male donor with ankylosing spondylitis. CDR3 residues: CATSRVAGGPTEQFF. DNA for the CDR3: TGTGCCACCAGTAGGGTAGCGGGAGGGCCAACTGAGCAGTTCTTC.